One T cell receptor (beta chain) is described in this entry. The antigen is not known. This entry belongs to a study of shared clonotypes between healthy human individuals. Overall study: The study used three CD4 naive, three CD4 memory, two CD8 naive and one CD8 memory plate per donor. Study conclusions and caveats: Across subsets, estimated richness was generally greater for naive than for memory populations.

Selected positively for CCR7 and CD45RO-negative, naive CD8 cells excluded terminally differentiated effector memory CD45RA+ cells. The deep-level immunoSEQ assay was used. Under the authors' procedure: ImmunoSEQ junction-only sequences lacked quality scores, so their filtering differed. Data came from immunoSEQ multiplex PCR; TCRdb stores just in-frame clones and leaves some out. The V and J calls and the clone size are those of that table, but D and trimming were determined from the DNA. The sample records about 2.1 million clones, about 93% being singletons. With V trimmed by 3 bases and J by 3 bases, 11 bases remained unmatched. This CDR3 is built from 18 residues.

The chain uses TRBV23-1 and TRBJ1-5; 10 nucleotides match TRBD1. TRBV23-1 is noted as an ORF with a role that remains uncertain. The TCR comes from a man aged 18-30 years in good health. Some clones in this sample may be carry-over from other donors' samples. The sample consisted of naive CD8+ T cells from PBMCs. The CDR3, as DNA: TGCGCCAGCAGTCAGTTGCGACAGGGGGCTTGGTACAATCAGCCCCAGCATTTT. Its protein is CASSQLRQGAWYNQPQHF.